Listed below are T cell receptor beta chains from one sample, sequenced in a study of a mutant IDH1 vaccine in newly diagnosed glioma. TCRdb's copy holds only in-frame clones and misses some; the assay was immunoSEQ multiplex PCR. The table has 45,000 to 65,000 clones, roughly 80% seen once. The sample here was PBMCs, taken from a glioma patient treated with radiotherapy, temozolomide or both. The receptor set was obtained from a man aged 18 to 30 with glioma. Each CDR3 is given with its conserved first and last residue. Fields, in order: clone size, J gene, D gene, V gene, CDR3 protein, CDR3 DNA. The D gene is left open where the match is weak. Clone size is shown for a subset of rows, as once, few, many or a class of expanded clone.

clone size: once
J gene: TRBJ1-5
D gene: NA
V gene: TRBV7-8
CDR3 protein: CASSLMGNQPQHF
CDR3 DNA: TGTGCCAGCAGCTTAATGGGGAATCAGCCCCAGCATTTT

clone size: NA
J gene: TRBJ1-1
D gene: TRBD1
V gene: TRBV7-2
CDR3 protein: CASSQGQGVTEAFF
CDR3 DNA: TGTGCCAGCAGCCAGGGACAGGGCGTCACTGAAGCTTTCTTT

clone size: NA
J gene: TRBJ1-1
D gene: TRBD1
V gene: TRBV5-6
CDR3 protein: CASSLRGTGGLNTEAFF
CDR3 DNA: TGTGCCAGCAGCTTGAGGGGAACAGGGGGCCTGAACACTGAAGCTTTCTTT

clone size: once
J gene: TRBJ2-7
D gene: NA
V gene: TRBV30
CDR3 protein: CAWRQELSYEQYF
CDR3 DNA: TGTGCCTGGAGACAGGAACTCTCCTACGAGCAGTACTTC

clone size: few
J gene: TRBJ1-2
D gene: NA
V gene: TRBV29-1
CDR3 protein: CSVEGHSSGGYTF
CDR3 DNA: TGCAGCGTTGAGGGCCATTCATCGGGGGGCTACACCTTC

clone size: NA
J gene: TRBJ1-1
D gene: NA
V gene: TRBV7-8
CDR3 protein: CASRPSLGITEAFF
CDR3 DNA: TGTGCCAGCAGGCCCTCACTAGGGATCACTGAAGCTTTCTTT

clone size: NA
J gene: TRBJ1-1
D gene: NA
V gene: TRBV9
CDR3 protein: CASSVHRGANMNTEAFF
CDR3 DNA: TGTGCCAGCAGCGTACATCGGGGAGCTAACATGAACACTGAAGCTTTCTTT

clone size: once
J gene: TRBJ1-2
D gene: NA
V gene: TRBV27
CDR3 protein: CASNPRGANYGYTF
CDR3 DNA: TGTGCCAGCAACCCAAGGGGAGCTAACTATGGCTACACCTTC

clone size: NA
J gene: TRBJ1-5
D gene: NA
V gene: TRBV6-6
CDR3 protein: CASSYRGADQPQHF
CDR3 DNA: TGTGCCAGCAGTTACCGTGGGGCAGATCAGCCCCAGCATTTT

clone size: once
J gene: TRBJ1-6
D gene: NA
V gene: TRBV18
CDR3 protein: CASSETGPSPLHF
CDR3 DNA: TGTGCCAGCTCAGAAACGGGACCTTCACCCCTCCACTTT

clone size: NA
J gene: TRBJ2-4
D gene: NA
V gene: TRBV14
CDR3 protein: CASSQRRLGAKNIQYF
CDR3 DNA: TGTGCCAGCAGCCAAAGGAGGTTGGGAGCCAAAAACATTCAGTACTTC

clone size: NA
J gene: TRBJ2-1
D gene: NA
V gene: TRBV30
CDR3 protein: CAWSPPDEQFF
CDR3 DNA: TGTGCCTGGAGTCCCCCGGATGAGCAGTTCTTC

clone size: NA
J gene: TRBJ1-1
D gene: NA
V gene: TRBV5-4
CDR3 protein: CASSLSQGHTEAFF
CDR3 DNA: TGTGCCAGCAGCTTGAGCCAGGGGCACACTGAAGCTTTCTTT

clone size: NA
J gene: TRBJ2-3
D gene: NA
V gene: TRBV6-1
CDR3 protein: CASTFGLNTDTQYF
CDR3 DNA: TGTGCCAGCACGTTCGGACTTAACACAGATACGCAGTATTTT

clone size: few
J gene: TRBJ2-1
D gene: TRBD2
V gene: TRBV7-7
CDR3 protein: CASSLGGGGNNEQFF
CDR3 DNA: TGTGCTAGCAGCCTTGGGGGGGGAGGAAACAATGAGCAGTTCTTC

clone size: few
J gene: TRBJ2-1
D gene: NA
V gene: TRBV6-5
CDR3 protein: CASCPGTNSYNEQFF
CDR3 DNA: TGTGCCAGCTGCCCGGGAACTAACTCCTACAATGAGCAGTTCTTC

clone size: NA
J gene: TRBJ2-7
D gene: NA
V gene: TRBV5-1
CDR3 protein: CASSLVALASDEQYF
CDR3 DNA: TGCGCCAGCAGCTTGGTAGCGTTGGCTAGCGACGAGCAGTACTTC